Detailed here is one T cell receptor (beta chain). This sample was taken from a study of T cells after somatic rescue of genetic block. TCRdb's table, derived via immunoSEQ multiplex PCR, lists solely in-frame clones and lacks some. The sample holds tens of thousands of clones, 92% seen once. Sequenced material: peripheral blood mononuclear cells (PBMCs). The source is a man aged 40-49 years.

The CDR3 loop reads CASSVGYRASSGNTIYF. The CDR3 bases are TGTGCCAGCAGCGTAGGGTATAGGGCGAGCTCTGGAAACACCATATATTTT. This chain links TRBV9 with TRBJ1-3; no definite D call. Germline values: CDR1 SGDLS, CDR2 YYNGEE. Trimming pared 0 bases from V and 0 bases from J, leaving 13 bases between. CDR3 length: 17 amino acids.